This is a list of T cell receptor beta chains from one sample in a study of neurological immune-mediated disorders. Each CDR3 protein is one row after TCRdb ran MiXCR on the 5' RACE reads. The repertoire consists of tens of thousands of distinct CDR3 sequences, with around 9.7% occurring once and the leading ten covering around 12%. Sequencing was carried out using PBMCs. The origin of the receptors is a man aged 25 to 40 in good health. Both conserved end residues are part of each CDR3. The D gene is left open where the match is weak. Clone size appears in some rows only: once, few, many, or a class for an expanded clone.

many TRBJ1-4 TRBV20-1 NA 14 CSARDGGGDEKLFF TGCAGTGCTAGAGATGGGGGGGGAGATGAAAAACTGTTTTTT
many TRBJ2-7 TRBV11-2 NA 16 CASSSGLGQSSYEQYF TGTGCCAGCAGCTCGGGACTGGGACAGAGCTCCTACGAGCAGTACTTC
many TRBJ2-7 TRBV5-1 NA 14 CASSLLTGSYEQYF TGCGCCAGCAGCTTGCTCACAGGGTCCTACGAGCAGTACTTC
many TRBJ2-2 TRBV6-2/TRBV6-3 NA 11 CASTPAEELFF TGTGCCAGCACCCCGGCGGAGGAGCTGTTTTTT
NA TRBJ2-3 TRBV27 NA 13 CASSNKHTDTQYF TGTGCCAGCAGTAATAAACACACTGATACGCAGTATTTT
NA TRBJ2-5 TRBV7-3 NA 13 CASSRTFQETQYF TGTGCCAGCAGCCGGACATTCCAAGAGACCCAGTACTTC
many TRBJ1-1 TRBV10-3 NA 13 CAISESTNTEAFF TGTGCCATCAGTGAGTCAACGAACACTGAAGCTTTCTTT
many TRBJ1-1 TRBV3-1 NA 16 CASSQETGIRHTEAFF TGTGCCAGCAGCCAGGAAACAGGGATCCGGCACACTGAAGCTTTCTTT
many TRBJ1-1 TRBV20-1 NA 15 CSARDPTTPVGEAFF TGCAGTGCTAGAGATCCAACCACACCCGTGGGTGAAGCTTTCTTT
many TRBJ1-3 TRBV7-2 NA 14 CASSFSQAGNTIYF TGTGCCAGCAGCTTTTCACAGGCCGGAAACACCATATATTTT
many TRBJ1-1 TRBV15 NA 15 CATSRDLGVSTEAFF TGTGCCACCAGCAGAGATCTGGGGGTTAGCACTGAAGCTTTCTTT
many TRBJ2-3 TRBV7-2 NA 15 CASSFWGRRADTQYF TGTGCCAGCAGCTTTTGGGGGAGGAGGGCAGATACGCAGTATTTT
many TRBJ1-5 TRBV10-3 TRBD1 16 CAISEGTGGIDQPQHF TGTGCCATCAGTGAGGGTACAGGGGGCATAGATCAGCCCCAGCATTTT
few TRBJ2-7 TRBV7-2 TRBD2 15 CASSEFGGTYYEQYF TGTGCCAGCAGCGAGTTCGGGGGGACCTACTACGAGCAGTACTTC
many TRBJ2-3 TRBV5-1 NA 12 CASSLVSDTQYF TGCGCCAGCAGCTTGGTGTCAGATACGCAGTATTTT
few TRBJ2-1 TRBV18 TRBD1 14 CASSPTGFYNEQFF TGTGCCAGCTCACCGACAGGGTTCTACAATGAGCAGTTCTTC